This TCR beta chain was profiled in a study of T cell responses to AZD1222 COVID-19 vaccine. Turning to this clone: What it binds is not known.

Method: immunoSEQ multiplex PCR; TCRdb's copy keeps in-frame clones and lacks some. This table has more than 95,000 clones, roughly 90% appearing once. This CDR3 spans 15 amino acids. CDR1 MDHEN and CDR2 SYDVKM come from the germline V gene. V was pared by 6 bases and J by 6 bases, with 7 bases of the junction left unmatched. Study-level findings and limits: Close to half of spike-specific TCRs reportedly recognize unmutated variant regions.

The chain carries TRBV28 and TRBJ1-5, with 11 bases lining up with TRBD1. The receptor was isolated from an adult in good health. Sample: peripheral blood, taken on day 0 of AZD1222 vaccination. The CDR3 loop is CASRLDRGLGQPQHF. CDR3 nucleotide sequence: TGTGCCAGCAGACTGGACAGGGGGCTGGGTCAGCCCCAGCATTTT.